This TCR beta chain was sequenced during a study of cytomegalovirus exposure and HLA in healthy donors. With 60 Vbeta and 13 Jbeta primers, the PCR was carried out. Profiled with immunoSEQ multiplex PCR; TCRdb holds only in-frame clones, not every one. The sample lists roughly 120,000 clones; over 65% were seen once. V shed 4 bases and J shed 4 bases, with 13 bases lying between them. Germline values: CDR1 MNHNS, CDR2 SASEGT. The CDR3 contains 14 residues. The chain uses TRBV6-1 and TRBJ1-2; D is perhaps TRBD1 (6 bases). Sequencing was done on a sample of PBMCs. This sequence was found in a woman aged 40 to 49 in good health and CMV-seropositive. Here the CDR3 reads CASSVGSGVYGYTF. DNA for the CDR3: TGTGCCAGCAGTGTGGGGTCAGGGGTCTATGGCTACACCTTC.